The next 8 T cell receptor beta chains were all read from a single sample in a study of cytomegalovirus exposure and HLA in healthy donors. The PCR was carried out with 60 Vbeta primers and 13 Jbeta primers. The method was immunoSEQ multiplex PCR; TCRdb's version includes in-frame clones alone and lacks a portion of them. Here the sample spans some 130,000 clones, roughly 9% being singletons. Sequencing was done on a sample of PBMCs. All receptors come from a woman in her thirties or forties in good health and CMV-seropositive.

This chain uses TRBV6-5 with TRBJ2-7, with TRBD2 as a possible D gene (6 bases). In germline, CDR1 is MNHEY, CDR2 SVGAGI. Trimming pared 5 bases from V and 6 bases from J, leaving 11 bases between. This CDR3 contains 12 residues. CDR3 protein: CASSTRELEQYF. CDR3 bases: TGTGCCAGCAGTACTCGGGAGCTCGAGCAGTACTTC.

The chain recombines TRBV2 with TRBJ2-7; 9 bases fit TRBD2. The CDR3 consists of 13 residues. Per germline, CDR1 SNHLY and CDR2 FYNNEI. J was trimmed by 0 bases and V by 8 bases; bases with no gene match: 2. The CDR3: CASAGGLSYEQYF. CDR3 coding DNA: TGTGCCAGCGCGGGGGGGCTCTCCTACGAGCAGTACTTC.

This rearrangement joins TRBV27 to TRBJ1-2, with no clear D. Germline CDR1 and CDR2: MNHEY and SMNVEV (reference sequence). The V gene lost 5 bases and the J gene lost 0 bases, with 13 bases spanning the gap. CDR3 size: 15 residues. This chain's CDR3 is CASSPTSRTNYGYTF. In DNA, the CDR3 is TGTGCCAGCAGTCCCACCAGCAGGACTAACTATGGCTACACCTTC.

The CDR3 DNA is TGCGCCAGCAGGGACAGGGACCAAGAGACCCAGTACTTC. This codes for CASRDRDQETQYF. The rearrangement links TRBV10-1 to TRBJ2-5, with 8 nucleotides matching TRBD1. This CDR3 comprises 13 residues. CDR1 is WNHNN and CDR2 is SYGVQD in the germline V gene (reference sequence). Germline trimming cut 6 bases from V and 0 bases from J; bases unmatched to any gene: 0.

This clone was seen more than once but under ten times. The chain joins TRBV5-1 to TRBJ2-4; TRBD1 is a possible D gene (5 bases). Germline CDR1 is SGHRS and CDR2 is YFSETQ. The V gene lost 1 base and the J gene lost 0 bases, with 20 bases spanning the gap. This CDR3 has 19 amino acids. The CDR3 loop is CASSLNTATGWGAKNIQYF. As DNA, the CDR3 is TGCGCCAGCAGCTTGAACACTGCAACAGGTTGGGGAGCCAAAAACATTCAGTACTTC.

The table lists this clone with a few counts. The chain combines TRBV29-1 with TRBJ2-5; the match to TRBD2 covers 7 bases. Trimming took 7 bases from V and 2 from J; bases not matched to a gene: 10. The length of the CDR3 is 14 residues. Germline V CDR1 and CDR2: SQVTM, ANQGSEA. CDR3 in amino acids: CSATAGAGQETQYF. The DNA of the CDR3 is TGCAGCGCTACGGCCGGAGCGGGGCAAGAGACCCAGTACTTC. Based on the CDR3 plus reference TRBV29-1 and TRBJ2-5, the full variable domain is SAVISQKPSRDICQRGTSLTIQCQVDSQVTMMFWYRQQPGQSLTLIATANQGSEATYESGFVIDKFPISRPNLTFSTLTVSNMSPEDSSIYLCSATAGAGQETQYFGPGTRLLVL.

V gene TRBV6-5 combines with J gene TRBJ2-1; TRBD2 might be the D (5 bases). This CDR3 has 15 residues. The germline gives CDR1 MNHEY, CDR2 SVGAGI. Trimming pared 5 bases from V and 0 bases from J, leaving 11 bases between. The CDR3 DNA reads as TGTGCCAGCAGTACGGACTGGAGCTCCTACAATGAGCAGTTCTTC. Protein: CASSTDWSSYNEQFF.

This clone turned up a few times. The chain has TRBV7-2 and TRBJ1-1; D gene uncertain. Germline CDR1 and CDR2: SGHTA and FQGNSA. V was trimmed by 4 bases and J by 0 bases, leaving 6 bases between them. The CDR3 is made up of 13 amino acids. Here the CDR3 reads CASSSGMNTEAFF. CDR3 bases: TGTGCCAGCAGCTCGGGGATGAACACTGAAGCTTTCTTT.